The sequence of this TCR beta chain was determined in a study of spatial heterogeneity in lung cancer. Across the whole study: Sequence detection consistently recorded a greater number of beta-chain than alpha-chain sequences.

The CDR3 sequence is 12 residues long. Germline V gene lookup returns CDR1 MNHNY and CDR2 SVGAGI (reference sequence). V was pared by 8 bases and J by 2 bases, with 10 bases between. The study tagged each TCR cDNA molecule with a unique molecular identifier. TCRdb itself ran the 5' RACE reads through MiXCR, one entry per CDR3 protein. The data show about 910 distinct CDR3 sequences, 10% to 15% seen once. Documented time point: sample taken at primary tumor resection. Unsorted whole RNA from tumor, nontumor lung or frozen PBMC underwent sequencing. General study findings and limits: Compared with follow-up, resection was when ubiquitous expanded tumor TCRs appeared in blood more.

For this clonotype: Its cognate antigen is unknown.

The source of this sequence is a male donor with early-stage non-small cell lung cancer. The specimen comprised PBMCs, sampled at surgery. The V gene is TRBV6-6, the J gene TRBJ2-7, with a weak D call TRBD1 (5 bases). CDR3 bases: TGTGCCAGCGGACAAGCCGCCTACGAGCAGTACTTC. Translating it yields CASGQAAYEQYF.